These 18 T cell receptor beta chains came from one sample sequenced in a study of blood T cell repertoires in COVID-19. This table comes from immunoSEQ multiplex PCR, and its TCRdb copy is limited to in-frame clones, with some not included. Among under 75,000 clones, more than 60% were seen once, and the ten largest hold roughly 18%. The sequenced sample was peripheral blood. The receptors were sampled from a woman between 45 and 60 years old with active or convalescent COVID-19.

The chain's CDR3 is CASSFDRNQPQHF. In DNA form, the CDR3 reads TGTGCCAGCAGCTTTGACAGAAATCAGCCCCAGCATTTT. The chain combines TRBV3-1 (or the pseudogene TRBV3-2) with TRBJ1-5; D is possibly TRBD1 (5 bases). This CDR3 spans 13 amino acids. V lost 5 bases to trimming and J lost 4 bases, with 9 bases between them. In germline, CDR1 is LGHDT, CDR2 YNNKEL (reference sequence).

The V gene is TRBV28, the J gene TRBJ2-1; possible D gene TRBD2, 6 bases. CDR1 is MDHEN and CDR2 is SYDVKM in the germline V gene. V was pared by 3 bases and J by 0 bases, with 12 bases between. The length of the CDR3 is 16 residues. CDR3 protein: CASSFSDYLSYNEQFF. Written as DNA, the CDR3 is TGTGCCAGCAGTTTTTCGGACTACCTCTCCTACAATGAGCAGTTCTTC. The full variable domain, completed using reference TRBV28 and TRBJ2-1, is DVKVTQSSRYLVKRTGEKVFLECVQDMDHENMFWYRQDPGLGLRLIYFSYDVKMKEKGDIPEGYSVSREKKERFSLILESASTNQTSMYLCASSFSDYLSYNEQFFGPGTRLTVL.

V usage is TRBV10-2 and J usage is TRBJ2-6, with TRBD1 as a possible D gene (5 bases). V lost 3 bases and J lost 3, with 15 bases in between. CDR3 size: 17 residues. Germline V gene lookup returns CDR1 WSHSY and CDR2 SAAADI. The chain's CDR3 is CASSEVGRAGGANVLTF. In nucleotides, the CDR3 is TGCGCCAGCAGTGAAGTTGGCAGGGCCGGTGGGGCCAACGTCCTGACTTTC.

The chain has TRBV12-3 or TRBV12-4 and TRBJ1-5; unclear D gene. Trimming removed 6 bases from V and 2 bases from J, with 8 bases in between. The CDR3 runs 13 residues. DNA for the CDR3: TGTGCCAGCAGGCTCGGGGGCAATCAGCCCCAGCATTTT. Its protein product is CASRLGGNQPQHF.

V is TRBV7-9 and J is TRBJ2-7, with 11 bases that match TRBD2. This CDR3 is built from 15 residues. With 4 bases clipped from V and 3 bases from J, the junction kept 5 bases outside the gene matches. In germline, CDR1 is SEHNR, CDR2 FQNEAQ (reference sequence). The CDR3 bases are TGTGCCAGCAGCTCCTCCGGGACTAGCGGCTACGAGCAGTACTTC. Protein sequence: CASSSSGTSGYEQYF.

Only one count was recorded for this clone. The chain uses TRBV18 and TRBJ2-1; TRBD2 agrees at 10 bases. V lost 3 bases, J lost 0 bases, and 5 bases stayed unmatched. This CDR3 contains 17 residues. Germline CDR1 is KGHSH and CDR2 is LQKENI. As DNA, the CDR3 is TGTGCCAGCTCACCGCCACTAGCGGGGAGCTCCTACAATGAGCAGTTCTTC. Its protein product is CASSPPLAGSSYNEQFF.

The V call is TRBV19, the J call TRBJ2-3; 8 positions agree with TRBD1. The CDR3 runs 15 residues. CDR1 LNHDA and CDR2 SQIVND come from the germline V gene (reference sequence). V shed 3 bases, J shed 3 bases, and the junction held 5 bases outside the gene matches. The CDR3 is CASSIETGVTDTQYF. In DNA, the CDR3 is TGTGCCAGTAGTATTGAGACAGGGGTGACAGATACGCAGTATTTT.

The DNA of the CDR3 is TGTGCCAGGAATTCGGGGGGGGACACTGAAGCTTTCTTT. Encoded protein: CARNSGGDTEAFF. The rearrangement uses TRBV19 and TRBJ1-1, with TRBD1 as a possible D gene (5 bases). Germline-derived CDR1 and CDR2 are LNHDA and SQIVND (reference sequence). V gave up 9 bases and J gave up 3 bases, with 14 bases separating them. CDR3 length: 13 amino acids.

The V call is TRBV4-1, the J call TRBJ2-3; TRBD1 agrees at 7 bases. The germline gives CDR1 MGHRA, CDR2 YSYEKL. The CDR3 sequence is 16 residues long. Germline trimming cut 1 base from V and 14 bases from J; bases unmatched to any gene: 18. CDR3 amino acids: CASSQAPRGPSGLTYF. CDR3 nucleotide sequence: TGCGCCAGCAGCCAAGCCCCAAGGGGGCCTAGTGGGTTAACGTATTTT.

The V gene is TRBV30, the J gene TRBJ2-1; possible D gene TRBD2, 6 bases. V was trimmed by 1 base and J by 5 bases, leaving 9 bases between them. In germline, CDR1 is GTSNPN, CDR2 SVGIG (reference sequence). CDR3 size: 13 residues. The CDR3 DNA reads TGTGCCTGGAGTGATGAGCGGGACAATGAGCAGTTCTTC. Amino acids: CAWSDERDNEQFF.

CDR3 loop: CASSPTGRGSYEQYF. The CDR3 DNA reads as TGTGCCAGCAGTCCAACCGGGAGAGGCTCCTACGAGCAGTACTTC. The gene calls are TRBV3-1 (or the pseudogene TRBV3-2) and TRBJ2-7, with D maybe TRBD2 (6 bases). The V gene's germline CDR1 is LGHDT and CDR2 YNNKEL (reference sequence). This CDR3 is 15 amino acids long. V was pared by 6 bases and J by 0 bases, with 15 bases between.

This clone was found once. The chain couples TRBV30 to TRBJ2-1; TRBD1 agrees at 8 bases. Trimming removed 3 bases from V and 2 bases from J; junction bases left unmatched: 6. Germline CDR1 GTSNPN, CDR2 SVGIG (reference sequence). This CDR3 has 15 amino acids. The CDR3 is CAWRTPGGTYNEQFF. In DNA form, the CDR3 reads TGTGCCTGGAGGACTCCAGGGGGCACCTACAATGAGCAGTTCTTC.

The chain joins TRBV10-3 to TRBJ1-4; TRBD1 is a possible D gene (5 bases). Germline V CDR1 and CDR2: ENHRY, SYGVKD. Trimming stripped 6 bases from V and 7 bases from J, with 12 bases between. The CDR3 loop spans 13 amino acids. As DNA, the CDR3 is TGTGCCATCAGGGGGAGCGGGGCTGAAAAACTGTTTTTT. Its translation: CAIRGSGAEKLFF.

The chain uses TRBV6-1 and TRBJ2-5; 9 bases line up with TRBD1. Per germline, CDR1 MNHNS and CDR2 SASEGT. The CDR3 sequence is 16 residues long. V shed 1 base, J shed 5 bases, and the junction held 8 bases outside the gene matches. The CDR3 DNA reads TGTGCCAGCAGTGAAGGGTTTGGGACAGGGTTGGAGACCCAGTACTTC. It translates to CASSEGFGTGLETQYF.

This chain connects TRBV27 to TRBJ1-6; D uncertain. This CDR3 has 13 residues. The germline V gene encodes CDR1 MNHEY and CDR2 SMNVEV (reference sequence). V lost 3 bases to trimming and J lost 3 bases, with 3 bases between them. The DNA for the CDR3 is TGTGCCAGCAGTTTCTTCTATAATTCACCCCTCCACTTT. Translating gives CASSFFYNSPLHF.

The chain couples TRBV6-5 to TRBJ1-2; the match to TRBD1 covers 9 bases. V gave up 6 bases and J gave up 6 bases; unmatched junction bases: 11. This CDR3 has 15 residues. The V gene's germline CDR1 is MNHEY and CDR2 SVGAGI. The CDR3 region is CASSQDRGSLHGYTF. CDR3 sequence (DNA): TGTGCCAGCAGCCAGGACAGGGGATCCCTTCATGGCTACACCTTC.

The chain is built from TRBV21-1 and TRBJ1-4. TRBV21-1 is a pseudogene. CDR3 length: 16 residues. The CDR3 sequence: CASSTFPNATNEKLFF. CDR3 nucleotides: TGTGCCAGCAGCACGTTTCCTAATGCAACTAATGAAAAACTGTTTTTT.

The chain uses TRBV5-1 and TRBJ2-7, with TRBD2 matching over 8 bases. The J segment lost 0 bases and the V segment lost 0 bases, leaving 5 bases of the junction unmatched. The CDR3 is 16 amino acids. Germline loops: CDR1 SGHRS, CDR2 YFSETQ. In DNA, the CDR3 is TGCGCCAGCAGCTTGGAACTAGCGGCCCTCTCCTACGAGCAGTACTTC. As protein: CASSLELAALSYEQYF.